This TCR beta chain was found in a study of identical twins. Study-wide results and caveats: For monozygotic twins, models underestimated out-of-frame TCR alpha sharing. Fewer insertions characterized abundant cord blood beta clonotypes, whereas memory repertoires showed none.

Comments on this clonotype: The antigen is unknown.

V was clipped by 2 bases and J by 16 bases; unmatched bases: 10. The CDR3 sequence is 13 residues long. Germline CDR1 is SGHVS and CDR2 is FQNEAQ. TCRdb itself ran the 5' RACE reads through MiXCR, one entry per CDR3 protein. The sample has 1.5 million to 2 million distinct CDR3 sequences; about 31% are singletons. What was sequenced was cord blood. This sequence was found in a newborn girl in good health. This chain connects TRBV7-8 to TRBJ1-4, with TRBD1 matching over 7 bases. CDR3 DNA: TGTGCCAGCAGCTTAACCCGCGACAGGGCCCAGTTTTTT. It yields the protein CASSLTRDRAQFF.